This T cell receptor (beta chain) was captured in a study of blood T cell repertoires in COVID-19. The wider study: Acute and convalescent COVID-19 specimens originated in the United States, Italy and Spain. T cells, B-cell-depleted T cells, or PBMCs supplied cDNA or gDNA.

CDR3 size: 15 residues. Germline V CDR1 and CDR2: MNHEY, SMNVEV (reference sequence). The V end was cut by 6 bases, the J end by 4 bases, with 18 bases between. In the source study's methods: Estimation of nucleated cell counts relied on the amplification of reference gene primers. TCRdb keeps only in-frame clones here, not all; method: immunoSEQ multiplex PCR. V, J and clone size are those of that table, while D and trimming were read from the DNA. The sample carries about 140,000 clones, around 80% recorded once. This clonotype was sampled from a man over 45 with acute or convalescent COVID-19. The chain couples TRBV27 to TRBJ1-2; D might be TRBD1 (6 bases). Sequenced material: peripheral blood. This CDR3 is CASRSGGGRGYGYTF. CDR3 in DNA: TGTGCCAGCAGATCCGGCGGGGGGCGGGGCTATGGCTACACCTTC.